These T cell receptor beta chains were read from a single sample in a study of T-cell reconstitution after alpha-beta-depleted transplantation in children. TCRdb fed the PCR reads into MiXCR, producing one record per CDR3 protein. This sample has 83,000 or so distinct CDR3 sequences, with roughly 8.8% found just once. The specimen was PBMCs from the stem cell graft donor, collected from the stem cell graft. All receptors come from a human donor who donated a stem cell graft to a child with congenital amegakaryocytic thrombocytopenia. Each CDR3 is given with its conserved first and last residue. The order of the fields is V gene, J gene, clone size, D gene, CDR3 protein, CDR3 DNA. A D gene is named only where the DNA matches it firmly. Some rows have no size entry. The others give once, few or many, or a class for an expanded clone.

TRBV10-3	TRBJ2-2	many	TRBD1	CAISATGEGTGELFF	TGTGCCATCTCGGCGACAGGGGAAGGCACCGGGGAGCTGTTTTTT
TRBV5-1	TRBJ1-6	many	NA	CASSLGAGENSPLHF	TGCGCCAGCAGCTTGGGAGCAGGGGAGAATTCACCCCTCCACTTT
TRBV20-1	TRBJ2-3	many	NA	CSAGKRVYRTATSSDTQYF	TGCAGTGCCGGGAAAAGGGTATACCGGACAGCTACTAGCTCAGATACGCAGTATTTT
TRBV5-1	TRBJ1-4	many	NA	CASSQDPATNEKLFF	TGCGCCAGCAGCCAGGATCCCGCAACTAATGAAAAACTGTTTTTT
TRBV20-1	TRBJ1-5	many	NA	CSASPHRTERGSNQPQHF	TGCAGTGCTAGTCCTCACAGGACGGAACGAGGGAGCAATCAGCCCCAGCATTTT
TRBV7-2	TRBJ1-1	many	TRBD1	CASSVTGARYREAFF	TGTGCCAGCAGCGTAACAGGGGCCCGTTACCGTGAAGCTTTCTTT
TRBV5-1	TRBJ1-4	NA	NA	CASSHAGSIATNEKLFF	TGCGCCAGCAGCCATGCTGGGTCTATTGCAACTAATGAAAAACTGTTTTTT
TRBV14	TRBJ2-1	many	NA	CASSQDPGQGDNEQFF	TGTGCCAGCAGCCAAGATCCGGGGCAGGGAGACAATGAGCAGTTCTTC
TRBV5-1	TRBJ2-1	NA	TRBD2	CASSITSGKLHEQFF	TGCGCCAGCAGCATTACTAGCGGGAAACTCCATGAGCAGTTCTTC
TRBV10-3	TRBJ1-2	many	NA	CAISELTGNYGYTF	TGTGCCATCAGTGAGTTAACAGGGAACTATGGCTACACCTTC
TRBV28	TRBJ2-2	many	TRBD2	CASSSGAGGRTGELFF	TGTGCCAGCAGTTCAGGAGCGGGGGGAAGGACCGGGGAGCTGTTTTTT
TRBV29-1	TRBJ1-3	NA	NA	CSVAEGSSSGNTIYF	TGCAGCGTTGCCGAGGGTAGTAGCTCTGGAAACACCATATATTTT
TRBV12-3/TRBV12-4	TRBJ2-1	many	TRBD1	CASSLGQGYEQFF	TGTGCCAGCAGTTTGGGACAGGGTTATGAGCAGTTCTTC
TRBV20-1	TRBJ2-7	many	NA	CSARGSRYSYEQYF	TGCAGTGCTAGAGGCTCCCGATACTCCTACGAGCAGTACTTC
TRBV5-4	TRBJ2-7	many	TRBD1	CASSRDREEPEQYF	TGTGCCAGCAGCCGGGACAGGGAGGAACCCGAGCAGTACTTC
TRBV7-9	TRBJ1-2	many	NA	CASSDDNYGYTF	TGTGCCAGCAGCGACGACAACTATGGCTACACCTTC
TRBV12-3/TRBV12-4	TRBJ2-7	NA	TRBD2	CASSFSLAGDEQYF	TGTGCCAGCAGTTTTTCTCTAGCGGGAGACGAGCAGTACTTC